Shown below are 28 T cell receptor beta chains from a single sample sequenced in a study of T cell repertoires in aging, cancer and after chemotherapy. Multiplex touch-down PCR with TRB-A/B primers amplified rearranged V-D-J TRB sequences. MiXCR was run by TCRdb on the multiplex PCR reads, yielding one entry per CDR3 protein. This sample has 4,900 or so distinct CDR3 sequences; 40% to 60% occur once, and the top ten carry roughly 31%. TCR beta rearrangements were amplified from peripheral blood genomic DNA. The sequenced sample was blood. These receptors originate from a human donor in good health.

The V call is TRBV20-1, the J call TRBJ2-6, with 10 bases matching TRBD1. J lost 0 bases, V lost 3 bases, and 8 bases had no gene match. Germline-derived CDR1 and CDR2 are DFQATT and SNEGSKA (reference sequence). The CDR3 contains 18 residues. The CDR3 is CSARDRGAPLSGANVLTF. CDR3 nucleotides: TGCAGTGCTAGGGACAGGGGGGCCCCCCTCTCTGGGGCCAACGTCCTGACTTTC.

This chain joins TRBV19 and TRBJ2-4, with TRBD1 matching over 9 bases. This CDR3 region has 15 residues. Germline V gene lookup returns CDR1 LNHDA and CDR2 SQIVND (reference sequence). The ends lost 5 bases at V and 3 bases at J; junction bases unmatched: 5. The CDR3 coding sequence is TGTGCCAGTAGTTTGACAGGGGGGGACAAAAACATTCAGTACTTC. Amino acid sequence: CASSLTGGDKNIQYF.

The chain is built from TRBV5-1 and TRBJ1-1; no definite D call. The CDR3 length is 15 residues. Germline lookup yields CDR1 SGHRS and CDR2 YFSETQ. V was cut by 1 base and J by 1 base, with 11 bases left in between. The CDR3 region has the DNA TGCGCCAGCAGCTTGAAGCGGGCAGGGAACACTGAAGCTTTCTTT. Its protein is CASSLKRAGNTEAFF.

The chain employs TRBV6-6 and TRBJ2-1; possible D gene TRBD1, 5 bases. Trimming removed 2 bases from V and 0 bases from J, with 14 bases in between. The CDR3 is made up of 17 amino acids. Germline CDR1 reads MNHNY; CDR2 reads SVGAGI (reference sequence). This chain's CDR3 is CASSYIDTDSSYNEQFF. As DNA, the CDR3 is TGTGCCAGCAGTTACATTGACACCGACAGCTCCTACAATGAGCAGTTCTTC.

This clonotype has only a few counts. The rearrangement uses TRBV6-5 and TRBJ2-1; 9 bases map to TRBD1. V was pared by 6 bases and J by 7 bases, with 7 bases of the junction left unmatched. The germline CDR1 and CDR2 sequences are MNHEY and SVGAGI. The CDR3 runs 14 residues. The CDR3 here is CASSPGTGLNEQFF. The CDR3 coding sequence is TGTGCCAGCAGCCCCGGGACAGGGCTGAATGAGCAGTTCTTC.

The V and J genes are TRBV29-1 and TRBJ1-1; no firm D call. Between the trimmed V and J ends, which lost 4 bases and 6 bases, there was a span of 12 bases. Per the germline V gene, CDR1 is SQVTM and CDR2 is ANQGSEA. The CDR3 has 12 residues. CDR3 amino acids: CSVGRVPPEAFF. The CDR3 DNA sequence: TGCAGCGTTGGGAGGGTACCACCTGAAGCTTTCTTT.

The chain recombines TRBV6-5 with TRBJ2-7; 7 bases match TRBD1. The germline V gene encodes CDR1 MNHEY and CDR2 SVGAGI. With 5 bases clipped from V and 3 bases from J, the junction kept 7 bases outside the gene matches. The CDR3 runs 14 residues. In nucleotides, the CDR3 is TGTGCCAGCAGTCCCGGGACAGCCGGCTACGAGCAGTACTTC. It translates to CASSPGTAGYEQYF.

The V and J genes are TRBV27 and TRBJ1-2; 9 bases are a match to TRBD1. Losses at the gene ends were 5 bases for V and 6 bases for J; bases not matched to a gene: 4. CDR1 is MNHEY, CDR2 SMNVEV, per germline (reference sequence). There are 13 residues in the CDR3. CDR3 loop: CASSARTGDGYTF. In DNA, the CDR3 is TGTGCCAGCAGTGCCCGGACAGGGGATGGCTACACCTTC.

The V gene is TRBV30, the J gene TRBJ2-3; 9 nucleotides align to TRBD2. After removal of 4 bases from V and 1 base from J, the junction contained 3 bases not matched to a gene. Germline-derived CDR1 and CDR2 are GTSNPN and SVGIG (reference sequence). The CDR3 totals 14 residues. The CDR3 protein is CAWTSGVGTDTQYF. The CDR3 DNA reads TGTGCCTGGACTAGCGGGGTGGGCACAGATACGCAGTATTTT.

V and J are TRBV30 and TRBJ2-5, with D possibly matching TRBD1 (5 bases). The CDR3 covers 16 residues. Germline V gene lookup returns CDR1 GTSNPN and CDR2 SVGIG (reference sequence). Trimming shortened V by 3 bases and J by 3 bases, and 20 bases separated the two germline ends. CDR3 loop: CAWSSGSLGLEETQYF. The DNA of the CDR3 is TGTGCCTGGAGCTCCGGGTCCCTGGGGCTTGAAGAGACCCAGTACTTC.

This clonotype was recorded a few times. The chain uses TRBV5-4 and TRBJ2-1; 16 bases line up with TRBD2. V gave up 4 bases and J gave up 2 bases; unmatched junction bases: 3. The CDR3 has 17 residues. Germline CDR1 is SGHNT and CDR2 is YYREEE (reference sequence). DNA for the CDR3: TGTGCCAGCAGCACGGGACTAGCGGGGGGGACCTACAATGAGCAGTTCTTC. Its translation is CASSTGLAGGTYNEQFF. Supplemented by reference TRBV5-4 and TRBJ2-1, the full variable domain reads ETGVTQSPTHLIKTRGQQVTLRCSSQSGHNTVSWYQQALGQGPQFIFQYYREEENGRGNFPPRFSGLQFPNYSSELNVNALELDDSALYLCASSTGLAGGTYNEQFFGPGTRLTVL.

This clonotype has a handful of counts. The chain links TRBV6-1 to TRBJ1-3; tentatively, D is TRBD1 (6 bases). Per the germline V gene, CDR1 is MNHNS and CDR2 is SASEGT. Trimming pared 6 bases from V and 4 bases from J, leaving 13 bases between. This CDR3 comprises 14 residues. In DNA, the CDR3 is TGTGCCAGCAGGCTCTATGGACAGGGAAACACCATATATTTT. Protein: CASRLYGQGNTIYF.

The chain joins TRBV5-4 to TRBJ1-4, with 7 bases that match TRBD1. This CDR3 has 14 residues. CDR1 is SGHNT, CDR2 YYREEE, per germline (reference sequence). V dropped 1 base and J dropped 8; count of bases not matched to a gene: 5. The CDR3 spells CASSLNQGGEKLFF. DNA for the CDR3: TGTGCCAGCAGCTTGAACCAGGGGGGGGAAAAACTGTTTTTT.

This sequence joins TRBV29-1 and TRBJ1-2; 9 nucleotides match TRBD1. Looked up from germline, CDR1 is SQVTM and CDR2 is ANQGSEA. The CDR3 loop spans 14 amino acids. V lost 7 bases and J lost 8; bases outside the gene matches: 14. CDR3 in DNA: TGCAGCGCTCAAAAGACCGGGACAGGGAACGGCTACACCTTC. As protein: CSAQKTGTGNGYTF.

The gene calls are TRBV5-1 and TRBJ2-2; TRBD1 aligns across 9 bases. Trimming at V came to 4 bases and at J to 4 bases, leaving 8 bases not matched to a gene. Germline V gene data show CDR1 as SGHRS and CDR2 as YFSETQ. The length of the CDR3 is 16 residues. The CDR3 sequence: CASSKMGQGITGELFF. The DNA of the CDR3 is TGCGCCAGCAGCAAGATGGGACAGGGAATCACCGGGGAGCTGTTTTTT.

The chain combines TRBV5-4 with TRBJ2-2; perhaps TRBD2 as D (6 bases). The CDR3 consists of 16 residues. Germline lookup yields CDR1 SGHNT and CDR2 YYREEE (reference sequence). The V gene lost 0 bases and the J gene lost 4 bases, with 13 bases spanning the gap. The CDR3 sequence is CASSLGGVRVTGELFF. The CDR3 DNA reads TGTGCCAGCAGCTTGGGGGGGGTGAGGGTCACCGGGGAGCTGTTTTTT.

The table lists this clonotype with a few counts. Here the CDR3 reads CAWGYGVSYGYTF. The CDR3 coding sequence is TGTGCCTGGGGCTATGGGGTCAGCTATGGCTACACCTTC. The J gene is TRBJ1-2, the V gene TRBV30; no clear D gene. This CDR3 has 13 residues. Deletions cut 5 bases from V and 4 bases from J, with 14 bases between. The germline V gene encodes CDR1 GTSNPN and CDR2 SVGIG (reference sequence). Based on the CDR3 plus reference TRBV30 and TRBJ1-2, the full variable domain is SQTIHQWPATLVQPVGSPLSLECTVEGTSNPNLYWYRQAAGRGLQLLFYSVGIGQISSEVPQNLSASRPQDRQFILSSKKLLLSDSGFYLCAWGYGVSYGYTFGSGTRLTVV.

This clonotype was picked up a small number of times. The rearrangement joins TRBV5-4 to TRBJ2-3; a weak D match, TRBD2 (6 bases). This CDR3 spans 15 amino acids. The germline gives CDR1 SGHNT, CDR2 YYREEE (reference sequence). With 2 bases removed from V and 0 bases from J, the gap between germline ends came to 10 bases. The CDR3 region has the DNA TGTGCCAGCAGCTTTGATCGGGGGAGCACAGATACGCAGTATTTT. Translating gives CASSFDRGSTDTQYF.

This clonotype turned up a few times. This sequence joins TRBV6-1 and TRBJ2-6, with D possibly TRBD1 on 5 matching bases. CDR1 is MNHNS, CDR2 SASEGT, per germline. V lost 5 bases to trimming and J lost 0 bases, with 11 bases between them. This CDR3 spans 16 amino acids. In nucleotides, the CDR3 is TGTGCCAGCAGTATCACAGGTTCCTCTGGGGCCAACGTCCTGACTTTC. Its translation is CASSITGSSGANVLTF.

Concerning this clonotype: The junction and the germline gene differ at one end; a read error may be behind it. The rearrangement links TRBV7-2 to TRBJ2-4, with 9 bases aligning to TRBD2. There are 14 residues in the CDR3. Germline-derived CDR1 and CDR2 are SGHTA and FQGNSA. The CDR3 DNA is TGTGCCAGCAGCTTAGCGGTCGATAGCGGGGGCCTGCCCTTC. Amino acid sequence: CASSLAVDSGGLPF.

This clonotype has a handful of counts. The chain is built from TRBV12-3 or TRBV12-4 and TRBJ2-2; D is ambiguous. V dropped 2 bases and J dropped 7 bases, with 11 bases sitting between them. CDR3 size: 14 residues. Written as DNA, the CDR3 is TGTGCCAGCAGTTTAAATTCGTGGGGCGGGGAGCTGTTTTTT. This sequence encodes CASSLNSWGGELFF.

This rearrangement joins TRBV30 to TRBJ1-6; D remains ambiguous. CDR3 length: 12 residues. Looked up from germline, CDR1 is GTSNPN and CDR2 is SVGIG (reference sequence). Trimming took 1 base from V and 5 from J, leaving 3 bases between them. CDR3: CAWSADNSPLHF. CDR3 bases: TGTGCCTGGAGTGCCGATAATTCACCCCTCCACTTT.

This clonotype has only a few counts. The rearrangement uses TRBV19 and TRBJ2-3; tentative D call: TRBD1 (6 bases). V lost 4 bases to trimming and J lost 2 bases, with 10 bases between them. Germline CDR1 LNHDA, CDR2 SQIVND (reference sequence). There are 14 residues in the CDR3. CDR3 amino acids: CASSTRTVTDTQYF. The CDR3 bases are TGTGCCAGTAGTACGCGGACAGTCACAGATACGCAGTATTTT.

The chain has TRBV30 and TRBJ1-1; 7 bases line up with TRBD1. Germline V lookup: CDR1 GTSNPN, CDR2 SVGIG (reference sequence). J lost 1 base, V lost 3 bases, and 5 bases had no gene match. The CDR3 sequence is 14 residues long. The CDR3 region has the DNA TGTGCCTGGAGGACACAGGGGCCGAACACTGAAGCTTTCTTT. The encoded protein is CAWRTQGPNTEAFF.

The J gene is TRBJ2-5, the V gene TRBV12-3 or TRBV12-4, with TRBD1 as a possible D gene (5 bases). This CDR3 comprises 15 residues. Trimming removed 8 bases at V and 1 base at J, with 17 bases between. CDR3 protein: CASSPTVTAQETQYF. CDR3 coding DNA: TGTGCCAGCTCACCGACCGTGACAGCCCAAGAGACCCAGTACTTC.

This clonotype has only a few counts. The chain links TRBV19 to TRBJ2-1; TRBD1 is a possible D gene (6 bases). CDR3 length: 15 amino acids. Trimming took 6 bases from V and 0 from J, leaving 12 bases between them. Germline V lookup: CDR1 LNHDA, CDR2 SQIVND (reference sequence). The CDR3 region has the DNA TGTGCCAGTAGAACAGACAGGAGCTCCTACAATGAGCAGTTCTTC. Translated: CASRTDRSSYNEQFF. The complete variable domain, with remaining parts taken from reference TRBV19 and TRBJ2-1, reads DGGITQSPKYLFRKEGQNVTLSCEQNLNHDAMYWYRQDPGQGLRLIYYSQIVNDFQKGDIAEGYSVSREKKESFPLTVTSAQKNPTAFYLCASRTDRSSYNEQFFGPGTRLTVL.

This chain's CDR3 is CASSVGTGGAYEQYF. The CDR3 DNA follows: TGTGCCAGCAGTGTTGGGACCGGGGGAGCCTACGAGCAGTACTTC. The J gene is TRBJ2-7, the V gene TRBV6-1; D is perhaps TRBD2 (6 bases). V lost 4 bases, J lost 2 bases, and 15 bases lay in between. CDR1 and CDR2 from the germline V gene are MNHNS and SASEGT. This CDR3 spans 15 amino acids.

This clonotype has a handful of counts. The chain recombines TRBV5-5 with TRBJ2-3, with TRBD2 matching 11 bases. The J segment lost 5 bases and the V segment lost 3 bases, leaving 5 bases of the junction unmatched. There are 15 residues in the CDR3. Germline V CDR1 and CDR2: SGHKS, YYEKEE (reference sequence). The CDR3 DNA reads TGTGCCAGCAGCTGGGGGACTAGCGGAGGAGATACGCAGTATTTT. Encoded protein: CASSWGTSGGDTQYF.